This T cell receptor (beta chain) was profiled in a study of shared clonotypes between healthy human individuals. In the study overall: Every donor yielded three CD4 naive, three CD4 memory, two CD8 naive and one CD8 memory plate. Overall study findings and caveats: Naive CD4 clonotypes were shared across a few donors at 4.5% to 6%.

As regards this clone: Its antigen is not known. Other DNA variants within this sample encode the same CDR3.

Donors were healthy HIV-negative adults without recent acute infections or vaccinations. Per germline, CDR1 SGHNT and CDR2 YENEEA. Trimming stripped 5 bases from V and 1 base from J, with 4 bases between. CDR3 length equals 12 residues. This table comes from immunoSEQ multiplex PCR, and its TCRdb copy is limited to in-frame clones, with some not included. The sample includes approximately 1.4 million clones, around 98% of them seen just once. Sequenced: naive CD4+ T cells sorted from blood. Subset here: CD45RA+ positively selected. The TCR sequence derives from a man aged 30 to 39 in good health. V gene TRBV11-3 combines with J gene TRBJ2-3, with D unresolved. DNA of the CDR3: TGTGCCAGCAGCAAGGGCACAGATACGCAGTATTTT. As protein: CASSKGTDTQYF. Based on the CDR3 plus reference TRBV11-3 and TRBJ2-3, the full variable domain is EAGVVQSPRYKIIEKKQPVAFWCNPISGHNTLYWYLQNLGQGPELLIRYENEEAVDDSQLPKDRFSAERLKGVDSTLKIQPAELGDSAVYLCASSKGTDTQYFGPGTRLTVL.